This T cell receptor (beta chain) was recorded in a study of CXCR3-negative and CXCR3-positive naive CD8 T cells. Broader study findings: After cryopreservation, CXCR3 expression dropped partially; most assays used fresh PBMCs. Memory CD8+ cells had much lower diversity, and both naive subsets had comparably high diversity.

The libraries of TRB cDNA were constructed through 5' RACE using UMI labels. TCRdb reprocessed the 5' RACE reads and reports one entry per CDR3 protein, with no DNA. Its table records some 67,000 distinct CDR3 sequences. CDR1 and CDR2 from the germline V gene are SGHRS and YFSETQ. The CDR3 has 15 residues. As concerns this clonotype: Antigen unknown.

Naivety in CD8+ T cells corresponded to a CD45RO-CCR7+CD27+CD95- phenotype. The gene calls are TRBV5-1 and TRBJ2-5; TCRdb proposes TRBD2, but this gene call is untestable without DNA. This clonotype was obtained from a human donor in good health. Some clones in this sample may be carry-over from other donors' samples. Input material: naive CXCR3- CD8+ T cells from blood. Subset specified: CD45RO-CCR7+CD27+CD95- naive CD8+ T cells lacking CXCR3 (TNR3-). The CDR3 reads CASRLAGEARETQYF. Supplemented by reference TRBV5-1 and TRBJ2-5, the full variable domain reads KAGVTQTPRYLIKTRGQQVTLSCSPISGHRSVSWYQQTPGQGLQFLFEYFSETQRNKGNFPGRFSGRQFSNSRSEMNVSTLELGDSALYLCASRLAGEARETQYFGPGTRLLVL.